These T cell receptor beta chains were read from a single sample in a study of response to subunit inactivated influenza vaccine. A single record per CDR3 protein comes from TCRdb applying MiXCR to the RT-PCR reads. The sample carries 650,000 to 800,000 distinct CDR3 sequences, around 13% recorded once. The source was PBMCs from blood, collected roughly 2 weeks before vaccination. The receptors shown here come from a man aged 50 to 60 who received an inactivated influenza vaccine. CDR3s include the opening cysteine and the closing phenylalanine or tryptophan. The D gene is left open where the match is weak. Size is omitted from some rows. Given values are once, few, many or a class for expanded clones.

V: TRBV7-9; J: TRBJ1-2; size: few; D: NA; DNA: TGTGCCAGCAGCCGCCGGGGGGGGATCTTGAACTATGGCTACACCTTC; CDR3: CASSRRGGILNYGYTF
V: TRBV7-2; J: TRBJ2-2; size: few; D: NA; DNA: TGTGCCAGCAGCTTAGCAGGGTTGAAGGCCGGGGAGCTGTTTTTT; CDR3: CASSLAGLKAGELFF
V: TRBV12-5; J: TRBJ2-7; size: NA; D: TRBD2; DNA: TGTGCTAGTGGTAAAATGCTAGCGGGAGAGGTCTACGAGCAGTACTTC; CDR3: CASGKMLAGEVYEQYF
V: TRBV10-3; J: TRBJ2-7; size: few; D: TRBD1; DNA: TGTGCCATCAGAGCCGGGACAGCAAATCCCTACGAGCAGTACTTC; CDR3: CAIRAGTANPYEQYF
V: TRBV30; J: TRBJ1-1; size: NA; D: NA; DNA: TGTGCCTGGGGTTACGGACACCCGGGCACTGAAGCTTTCTTT; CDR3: CAWGYGHPGTEAFF
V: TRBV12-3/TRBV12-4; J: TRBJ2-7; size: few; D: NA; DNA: TGTGCCAGCACCATGGGGGGAGGGGGCGAGCAGTACTTC; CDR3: CASTMGGGGEQYF
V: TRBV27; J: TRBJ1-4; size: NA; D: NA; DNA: TGTGCCAGCAGTTTGGTGGGTGGAAAACTGTTTTTT; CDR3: CASSLVGGKLFF
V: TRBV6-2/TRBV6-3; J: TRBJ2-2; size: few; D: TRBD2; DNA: TGTGCCAGCACCCGGGCCGGGACTAGCGGTTACGGGGAGCTGTTTTTT; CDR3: CASTRAGTSGYGELFF
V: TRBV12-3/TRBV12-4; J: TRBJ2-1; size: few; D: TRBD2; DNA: TGTGCCAGCAGTCGGACTAGCGGGGTATACAATGAGCAGTTCTTC; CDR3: CASSRTSGVYNEQFF
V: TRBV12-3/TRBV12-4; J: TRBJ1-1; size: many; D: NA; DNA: TGTGCCAGCAGTGTGGGACTTCCTACCCGGGAAGCTTTCTTT; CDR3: CASSVGLPTREAFF
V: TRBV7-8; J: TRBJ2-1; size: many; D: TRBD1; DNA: TGTGCCAGCAGCGGACCGGGACAGACATTAGACAATGAGCAGTTCTTC; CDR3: CASSGPGQTLDNEQFF